Each of the 28 T cell receptor beta chains below was sequenced from the same sample in a study of CXCR3-negative and CXCR3-positive naive CD8 T cells. Their target antigens are unknown. Study-wide results and caveats: Hydrophobicity was higher for TRB CDR3s found in CXCR3-positive naive cells than in CXCR3-negative naive cells.

The method, 5' RACE with UMI labels, was used to prepare the TRB cDNA libraries. TCRdb reanalyzed the 5' RACE reads and collapses them to one entry per CDR3 protein, without DNA. This sample's table has 85,000 to 120,000 distinct CDR3 sequences. Material for sequencing was naive CXCR3+ CD8+ T cells from blood. Subset of the sample: CD45RO-CCR7+CD27+CD95- naive CD8+ T cells expressing CXCR3 (TNR3+). Receptor source: a human donor in good health. Some clones in this sample may be carry-over from other donors' samples.

The chain combines TRBV20-1 with TRBJ2-7; there is no DNA to check the TCRdb D call of TRBD1. Germline CDR1 reads DFQATT; CDR2 reads SNEGSKA (reference sequence). This CDR3 region has 14 residues. The CDR3 region is CSAQEVQGFYEQYF.

V gene TRBV6-6 combines with J gene TRBJ2-3; the D call of TRBD1 rests on TCRdb alone, since no DNA is present to check it. Germline values: CDR1 MNHNY, CDR2 SVGAGI (reference sequence). CDR3 length: 16 amino acids. The CDR3 region is CASTHWLGGSTDTQYF.

The rearrangement uses TRBV7-9 and TRBJ2-1; TCRdb proposes TRBD1, but this gene call is untestable without DNA. This CDR3 has 16 amino acids. The germline V gene encodes CDR1 SEHNR and CDR2 FQNEAQ (reference sequence). This chain's CDR3 is CASSPTDRGLYNEQFF.

CDR3 sequence reads: CASSFSVASPLHF. The chain joins TRBV27 to TRBJ1-6. The CDR3 totals 13 residues. Per the germline V gene, CDR1 is MNHEY and CDR2 is SMNVEV (reference sequence).

The V call is TRBV5-1, the J call TRBJ2-3. Germline-derived CDR1 and CDR2 are SGHRS and YFSETQ. The CDR3 extends over 17 amino acids. CDR3 protein: CASSMLPRTAGADTQYF.

The chain has TRBV29-1 and TRBJ2-7; checking the TCRdb D call of TRBD2 is not possible without DNA. The CDR3 consists of 15 residues. The germline V gene encodes CDR1 SQVTM and CDR2 ANQGSEA. The CDR3 spells CSVEDGLVGPYEQYF.

The chain joins TRBV7-9 to TRBJ2-2. The CDR3 totals 14 residues. Germline assignment: CDR1 SEHNR and CDR2 FQNEAQ (reference sequence). The CDR3 is CASSQTGNTGELFF.

J is TRBJ1-5 and V is TRBV3-1; TCRdb lists TRBD1, though no DNA is available to test this call. This CDR3 comprises 13 residues. The germline V gene has CDR1 LGHDT and CDR2 YNNKEL (reference sequence). The CDR3: CASSWDNGQPQHF.

This chain connects TRBV12-3 or TRBV12-4 to TRBJ1-1; the TCRdb D gene call, TRBD1, has no DNA to confirm it. The CDR3 has 17 residues. CDR3: CASSLGWQGAFNTEAFF.

This sequence joins TRBV4-1 and TRBJ1-5. Germline loops: CDR1 MGHRA, CDR2 YSYEKL. This CDR3 is 15 amino acids long. The CDR3 is CASSQDRRYAQPQHF.

V usage is TRBV28 and J usage is TRBJ2-7; the D gene TCRdb calls, TRBD2, cannot be checked with no DNA. CDR1 is MDHEN and CDR2 is SYDVKM in the germline V gene. CDR3 length: 15 residues. The chain's CDR3 is CASSFRTSVRNEQYF.

V usage is TRBV30 and J usage is TRBJ2-2; TCRdb selects TRBD1, and the lack of DNA leaves this call unchecked. The CDR3 runs to 14 residues. Germline CDR1 GTSNPN, CDR2 SVGIG (reference sequence). The CDR3 here is CAWSLGAGAGELFF.

J is TRBJ1-1 and V is TRBV7-3; TCRdb gives TRBD1 as the D gene, but with no DNA this cannot be confirmed. This CDR3 is 16 amino acids long. Germline V gives CDR1 SGHTA, CDR2 FQGTGA. CDR3 region: CASSLNQGDLHTEAFF.

The gene calls are TRBV4-2 and TRBJ1-1; as DNA is missing, the TRBD1 call by TCRdb cannot be tested. The CDR3 is made up of 18 amino acids. Germline V gene sequence: CDR1 LGHNA, CDR2 YNFKEQ. The CDR3 reads CASSQEFHPSRGNTEAFF.

The rearrangement joins TRBV7-9 to TRBJ2-5; the TRBD1 assignment by TCRdb is unverifiable without DNA. Germline V gene lookup returns CDR1 SEHNR and CDR2 FQNEAQ (reference sequence). The CDR3 runs to 16 residues. The chain's CDR3 is CASSSRAGAVQETQYF.

Here the CDR3 reads CASRVIYNEQFF. The gene calls are TRBV2 and TRBJ2-1. Germline V CDR1 and CDR2: SNHLY, FYNNEI. The CDR3 consists of 12 residues.

V and J are TRBV6-6 and TRBJ2-7; TCRdb designates TRBD1, a call that cannot be tested without DNA. Germline V lookup: CDR1 MNHNY, CDR2 SVGAGI (reference sequence). This CDR3 comprises 14 residues. CDR3 loop: CASSYDRVGYEQYF.

This chain connects TRBV7-2 to TRBJ2-2; TCRdb lists TRBD2, though no DNA is available to test this call. The CDR3 has 17 residues. CDR1 and CDR2 (germline): SGHTA, FQGNSA. The CDR3 is CASSLEGPFWNTGELFF.

This rearrangement joins TRBV29-1 to TRBJ2-1. The CDR3 has 11 amino acids. Germline CDR1 and CDR2: SQVTM and ANQGSEA. The CDR3 sequence: CSLGAYNEQFF.

This rearrangement joins TRBV7-8 to TRBJ2-7; there is no DNA to check the TCRdb D call of TRBD1. This CDR3 is built from 15 residues. Germline loops: CDR1 SGHVS, CDR2 FQNEAQ. CDR3 region: CASSFITGQPYEQYF.

The chain combines TRBV21-1 with TRBJ2-7; with no DNA, the TCRdb D assignment of TRBD1 cannot be verified. TRBV21-1 is given as a pseudogene. This CDR3 has 14 amino acids. The CDR3 spells CALLGDTISYEQYF.

V usage is TRBV3-1 and J usage is TRBJ2-3; TCRdb designates TRBD2, a call that cannot be tested without DNA. CDR1 is LGHDT, CDR2 YNNKEL, per germline (reference sequence). This CDR3 has 16 residues. The CDR3 reads CASSSGTSSHTDTQYF.

The chain links TRBV7-9 to TRBJ1-3; TCRdb outputs TRBD1, but without DNA this stays unchecked. The germline gives CDR1 SEHNR, CDR2 FQNEAQ (reference sequence). This CDR3 has 15 amino acids. CDR3 residues: CASSPGDRGGNTIYF.

The chain recombines TRBV11-2 with TRBJ2-6; the TCRdb call, TRBD2, lacks DNA for checking. Looked up from germline, CDR1 is SGHAT and CDR2 is FQNNGV. The CDR3 has 16 amino acids. The CDR3: CASSWGRRSGANVLTF.

The CDR3 loop is CASSLAPGQAAYEQYF. The rearrangement uses TRBV5-1 and TRBJ2-7; TCRdb gives TRBD1 as the D gene, but with no DNA this cannot be confirmed. Germline-derived CDR1 and CDR2 are SGHRS and YFSETQ. The CDR3 extends over 16 amino acids.

The chain employs TRBV9 and TRBJ2-3; TCRdb's D call of TRBD2 is untestable without DNA. The CDR3 runs to 17 residues. Germline V gene lookup returns CDR1 SGDLS and CDR2 YYNGEE. The CDR3 spells CASSVRQTSGAQDTQYF. The full variable domain, in which reference TRBV9 and TRBJ2-3 provide the parts outside the CDR3, is DSGVTQTPKHLITATGQRVTLRCSPRSGDLSVYWYQQSLDQGLQFLIQYYNGEERAKGNILERFSAQQFPDLHSELNLSSLELGDSALYFCASSVRQTSGAQDTQYFGPGTRLTVL.

The chain is built from TRBV6-5 and TRBJ1-1. There are 13 residues in the CDR3. Per germline, CDR1 MNHEY and CDR2 SVGAGI. CDR3 loop: CASSYSGLKEAFF.

The chain is built from TRBV6-5 and TRBJ2-3. CDR3 size: 15 residues. Germline-derived CDR1 and CDR2 are MNHEY and SVGAGI. The CDR3 loop reads CASRPLAEASDTQYF.